The sample holds a few counts of the clone carrying this T cell receptor (beta chain). Its specificity is unknown. This entry comes from a study of blood T cells in healthy people across ages. Whole-study results and caveats: Without sorted subsets, naive and antigen-experienced compartments could not be conclusively compared. While age rose, TCR beta diversity per million T cells dropped in a roughly linear way. Observed TCR beta diversity showed a strong correlation with the percentage of naive T cells as measured by flow cytometry.

With a J-beta primer mix and a sample-barcoded 5' primer, a second PCR ran roughly 6 to 12 cycles. TCRdb re-analysed the 5' RACE reads in MiXCR, keeping a single row per CDR3 protein. Here the sample spans more than 650,000 distinct CDR3 sequences, 22% being singletons. There are 15 residues in the CDR3. Germline values: CDR1 SGHAT, CDR2 FQDESV (reference sequence). Each sample used at least 6.5 million PBMCs. The clonotype originates from a man aged 65-85 years in good health. The V gene is TRBV11-1, the J gene TRBJ2-5; 8 nucleotides line up with TRBD1. The J call may be in error: the DNA end matches TRBJ2-1 better. The sequenced material came from blood. The CDR3: CASSPADRVLQEQFF. CDR3 sequence (DNA): TGTGCCAGCAGCCCCGCGGACAGGGTACTTCAGGAGCAGTTCTTC.